This note documents a single T cell receptor beta chain sequence. The method was immunoSEQ multiplex PCR; TCRdb's version includes in-frame clones alone and lacks a portion of them. The sample comprises 150,000 or so clones, approximately 88% of which are singletons, and around 5% rests with the top ten. V lost 1 base, J lost 5 bases, and 6 bases lay in between. Germline CDR1 SGHTA, CDR2 FQGNSA. CDR3 size: 13 residues. This entry belongs to a study of blood T cell repertoires in COVID-19. The specimen sequenced was peripheral blood. The rearrangement uses TRBV7-2 and TRBJ1-5; D is unclear. This receptor was taken from a human donor in a cohort sampled during active COVID-19. The CDR3, as DNA: TGTGCCAGCAGCTTAGACAGAGATCAGCCCCAGCATTTT. Its translation: CASSLDRDQPQHF.